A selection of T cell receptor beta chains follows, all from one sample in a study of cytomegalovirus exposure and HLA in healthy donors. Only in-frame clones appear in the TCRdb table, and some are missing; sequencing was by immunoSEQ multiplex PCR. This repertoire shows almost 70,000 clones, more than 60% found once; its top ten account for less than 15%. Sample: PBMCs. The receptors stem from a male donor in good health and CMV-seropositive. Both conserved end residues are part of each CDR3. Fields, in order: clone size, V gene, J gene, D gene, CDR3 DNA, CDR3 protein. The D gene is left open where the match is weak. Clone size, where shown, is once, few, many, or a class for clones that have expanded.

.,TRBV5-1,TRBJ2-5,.,TGCGCCAGCAGCCCCTCCATATTTAGTGGAGAGACCCAGTACTTC,CASSPSIFSGETQYF
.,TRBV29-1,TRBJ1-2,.,TGCAGCGTTGAAAGGACTGACTATGGCTACACCTTC,CSVERTDYGYTF
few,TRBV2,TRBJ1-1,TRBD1,TGTGCCAGCAGTGCCCACTACAGGGGGAACACTGAAGCTTTCTTT,CASSAHYRGNTEAFF
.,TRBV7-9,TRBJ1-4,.,TGTGCCAGCAGGCAACTACAGGGTGTGGGGGAAAAACTGTTTTTT,CASRQLQGVGEKLFF
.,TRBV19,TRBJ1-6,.,TGTGCCAGTAGGGGAGGGACGGACAATTCACCCCTCCACTTT,CASRGGTDNSPLHF
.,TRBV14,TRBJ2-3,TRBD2,TGTGCCAGCAGCCAAGGACCCATAGCGGGGGGGCGATCAACGCAGTATTTT,CASSQGPIAGGRSTQYF
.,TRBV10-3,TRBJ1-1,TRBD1,TGTGCCACTTTAGGACAGGGGTCTGAAGCTTTCTTT,CATLGQGSEAFF
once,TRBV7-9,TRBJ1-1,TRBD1,TGTGCCAGCAGATCGCCGTTGGGCCGGGACAGGGGTAGAGGAACTGAAGCTTTCTTT,CASRSPLGRDRGRGTEAFF
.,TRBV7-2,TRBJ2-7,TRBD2,TGTGCCAGCAGCCCATCCGGACTAGAAGCCTACGAGCAGTACTTC,CASSPSGLEAYEQYF
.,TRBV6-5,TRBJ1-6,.,TGTGCCAGCAGTCCGAAACGGTTAAATTCACCCCTCCACTTT,CASSPKRLNSPLHF
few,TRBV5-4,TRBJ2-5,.,TGTGCCAGCAGCTTGCAGGGTTCGGAAGAGACCCAGTACTTC,CASSLQGSEETQYF
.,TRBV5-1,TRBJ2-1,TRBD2,TGCGCCAGCAGCGGAGCGGGAGGGCCCTACAATGAGCAGTTCTTC,CASSGAGGPYNEQFF
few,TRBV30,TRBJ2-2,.,TGTGCCTACACAGAGGGCCTGGGGAGCACCGGGGAGCTGTTTTTT,CAYTEGLGSTGELFF
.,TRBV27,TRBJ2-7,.,TGTGCCAGCAGTTTATCCTTTCCGGGAGTTACCGAGCAGTACTTC,CASSLSFPGVTEQYF
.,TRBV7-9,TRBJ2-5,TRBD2,TGTTCCAGCAGCTTAGCAGGGCGGACCGGGGGGCAAGAGACCCAGTACTTC,CSSSLAGRTGGQETQYF
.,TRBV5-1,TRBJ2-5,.,TGCGCCAGCAGCTTGAACAGACAAGAGACCCAGTACTTC,CASSLNRQETQYF
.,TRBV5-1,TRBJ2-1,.,TGCGCCAGCAGCCGGCCGGGTAATGAGCAGTTCTTC,CASSRPGNEQFF
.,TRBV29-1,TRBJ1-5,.,TGCAGCGTTGGGGGAGTTGATAGCAATCAGCCCCAGCATTTT,CSVGGVDSNQPQHF
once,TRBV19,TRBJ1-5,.,TGTGCCAGTAGTAGCGGATTGGGCAATCAGCCCCAGCATTTT,CASSSGLGNQPQHF
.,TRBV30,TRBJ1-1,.,TGTGCCTGGAGAACAGGGCTTGAAGCTTTCTTT,CAWRTGLEAFF
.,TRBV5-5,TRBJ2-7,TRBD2,TGTGCCAGCAGCTTGAGGGACCAACTAGCGGGGAACTCCTACGAGCAGTACTTC,CASSLRDQLAGNSYEQYF
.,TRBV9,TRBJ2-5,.,TGTGCCAGCAGCGTAGGGCTTCAGGGACCAGCGGGCCAAGAGACCCAGTACTTC,CASSVGLQGPAGQETQYF
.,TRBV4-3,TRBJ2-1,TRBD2,TGCGCCAGCAGCCAAGATTTGTTTCGGACTAGCGGGGGTAATGAGCAGTTCTTC,CASSQDLFRTSGGNEQFF